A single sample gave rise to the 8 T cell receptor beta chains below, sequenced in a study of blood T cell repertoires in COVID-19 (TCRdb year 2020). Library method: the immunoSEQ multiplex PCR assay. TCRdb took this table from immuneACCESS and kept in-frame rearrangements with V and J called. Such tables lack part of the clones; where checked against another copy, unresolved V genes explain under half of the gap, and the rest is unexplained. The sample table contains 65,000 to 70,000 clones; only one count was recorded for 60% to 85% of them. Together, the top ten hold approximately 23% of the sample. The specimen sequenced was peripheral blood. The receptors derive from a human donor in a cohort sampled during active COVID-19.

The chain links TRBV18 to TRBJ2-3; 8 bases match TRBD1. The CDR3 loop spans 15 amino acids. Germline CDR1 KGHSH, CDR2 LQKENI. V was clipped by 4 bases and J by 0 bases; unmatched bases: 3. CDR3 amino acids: CASSLGQASTDTQYF. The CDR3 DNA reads TGTGCCAGCTCACTGGGACAGGCGAGCACAGATACGCAGTATTTT.

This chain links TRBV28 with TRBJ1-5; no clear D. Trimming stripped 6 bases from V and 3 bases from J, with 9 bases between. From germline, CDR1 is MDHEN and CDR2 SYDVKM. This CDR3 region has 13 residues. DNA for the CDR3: TGTGCCAGCAGGTATAGTAACAATCAGCCCCAGCATTTT. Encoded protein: CASRYSNNQPQHF. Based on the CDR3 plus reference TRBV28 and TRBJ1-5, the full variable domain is DVKVTQSSRYLVKRTGEKVFLECVQDMDHENMFWYRQDPGLGLRLIYFSYDVKMKEKGDIPEGYSVSREKKERFSLILESASTNQTSMYLCASRYSNNQPQHFGDGTRLSIL.

The CDR3 loop reads CASSVDRDTQYF. The CDR3, as DNA: TGTGCCAGCAGCGTAGACAGGGATACGCAGTATTTT. J is TRBJ2-3 and V is TRBV9; tentatively, D is TRBD1 (5 bases). V dropped 0 bases and J dropped 6 bases, with 5 bases sitting between them. The length of the CDR3 is 12 residues. Germline V gene sequence: CDR1 SGDLS, CDR2 YYNGEE.

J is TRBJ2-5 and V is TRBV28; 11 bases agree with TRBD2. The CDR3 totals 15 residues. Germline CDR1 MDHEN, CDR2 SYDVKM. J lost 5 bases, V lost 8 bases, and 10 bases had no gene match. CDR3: CASGQTGLAVETQYF. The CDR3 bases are TGTGCCAGCGGACAGACGGGACTAGCGGTGGAGACCCAGTACTTC.

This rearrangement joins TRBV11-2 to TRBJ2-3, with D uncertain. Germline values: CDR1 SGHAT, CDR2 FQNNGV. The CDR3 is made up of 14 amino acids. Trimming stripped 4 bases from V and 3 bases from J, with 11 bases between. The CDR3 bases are TGTGCCAGCAGCTGGCTTTTGAGGACAGATACGCAGTATTTT. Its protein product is CASSWLLRTDTQYF. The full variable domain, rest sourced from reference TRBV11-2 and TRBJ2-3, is EAGVAQSPRYKIIEKRQSVAFWCNPISGHATLYWYQQILGQGPKLLIQFQNNGVVDDSQLPKDRFSAERLKGVDSTLKIQPAKLEDSAVYLCASSWLLRTDTQYFGPGTRLTVL.

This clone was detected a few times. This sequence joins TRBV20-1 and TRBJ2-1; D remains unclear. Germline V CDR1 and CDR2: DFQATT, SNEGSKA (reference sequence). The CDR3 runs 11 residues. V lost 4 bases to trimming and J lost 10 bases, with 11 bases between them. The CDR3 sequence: CSANRGQEQFF. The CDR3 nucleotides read TGCAGTGCTAATCGTGGCCAGGAGCAGTTCTTC.

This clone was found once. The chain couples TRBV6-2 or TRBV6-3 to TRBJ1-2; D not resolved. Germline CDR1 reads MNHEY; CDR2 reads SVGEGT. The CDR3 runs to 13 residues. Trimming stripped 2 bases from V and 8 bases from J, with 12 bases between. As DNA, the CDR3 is TGTGCCAGCAGTTACGCCAGTTCCTCGGGCTACACCTTC. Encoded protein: CASSYASSSGYTF.

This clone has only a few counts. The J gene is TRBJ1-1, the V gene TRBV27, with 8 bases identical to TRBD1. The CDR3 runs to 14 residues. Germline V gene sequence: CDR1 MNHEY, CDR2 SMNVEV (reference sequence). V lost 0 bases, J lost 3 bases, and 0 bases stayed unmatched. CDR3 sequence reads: CASSLSRGHTEAFF. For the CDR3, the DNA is TGTGCCAGCAGTTTATCCAGGGGGCACACTGAAGCTTTCTTT.